This T cell receptor beta chain stems from a study of shared T cell receptors in the human thymus. The V gene's germline CDR1 is SGHDT and CDR2 YYEEEE. The CDR3 extends over 15 amino acids. The J segment lost 5 bases and the V segment lost 6 bases, leaving 11 bases of the junction unmatched. Only in-frame clones appear in the TCRdb table, and some are missing; sequencing was by immunoSEQ multiplex PCR. The table lists approximately 760,000 clones, approximately 83% of them singletons. These same records also appear under a second study, on human thymus T cells.

The sample taken for sequencing was thymocytes. The chain has TRBV5-6 and TRBJ1-2, with TRBD1 identical over 9 bases. The receptor's source is a girl less than two years old with a congenital heart defect. The CDR3 DNA reads TGTGCCAGCATCACAGGGACAGGGAGGTTGTATGGCTACACCTTC. Protein: CASITGTGRLYGYTF.